The next 32 T cell receptor beta chains were all read from a single sample in a study of early T cells in non-severe SARS-CoV-2 infection. A single record per CDR3 protein comes from TCRdb applying MiXCR to the 5' RACE reads. The sample holds about 89,000 distinct CDR3 sequences, roughly 15% seen once. The specimen was whole blood. The source is an adult who was a healthcare worker with PCR-confirmed SARS-CoV-2 infection or an uninfected control (not recorded which).

The sample holds a few counts of this clonotype. The V call is TRBV5-6, the J call TRBJ2-7; 7 bases map to TRBD1. After removal of 1 base from V and 3 bases from J, the junction contained 1 base not matched to a gene. The germline V gene has CDR1 SGHDT and CDR2 YYEEEE. The CDR3 is 13 amino acids. CDR3 sequence reads: CASSLTGVYEQYV. CDR3 bases: TGTGCCAGCAGCTTGACAGGGGTCTACGAGCAGTACGTC.

V and J are TRBV7-9 and TRBJ1-1; D unresolved. The CDR3 is 19 amino acids. The V and J ends lost 3 bases and 4 bases respectively, with 27 bases between them. Germline V gives CDR1 SEHNR, CDR2 FQNEAQ (reference sequence). CDR3 in amino acids: CASSFLRNLPLTSPTEAFF. CDR3 bases: TGTGCCAGCAGCTTCTTGAGGAACCTACCCCTTACATCTCCCACTGAAGCTTTCTTT. The variable domain in full, completed from reference TRBV7-9 and TRBJ1-1, reads DTGVSQNPRHKITKRGQNVTFRCDPISEHNRLYWYRQTLGQGPEFLTYFQNEAQLEKSRLLSDRFSAERPKGSFSTLEIQRTEQGDSAMYLCASSFLRNLPLTSPTEAFFGQGTRLTVV.

The chain joins TRBV7-9 to TRBJ2-5; TRBD2 is a possible D gene (6 bases). With 5 bases removed from V and 5 bases from J, the gap between germline ends came to 12 bases. This CDR3 is 13 amino acids long. Germline lookup yields CDR1 SEHNR and CDR2 FQNEAQ (reference sequence). CDR3: CASSRGDLETQYF. For the CDR3, the DNA is TGTGCCAGCAGCCGCGGGGATTTGGAGACCCAGTACTTC. The entire variable domain, with the rest obtained from reference TRBV7-9 and TRBJ2-5, is as follows: DTGVSQNPRHKITKRGQNVTFRCDPISEHNRLYWYRQTLGQGPEFLTYFQNEAQLEKSRLLSDRFSAERPKGSFSTLEIQRTEQGDSAMYLCASSRGDLETQYFGPGTRLLVL.

The chain has TRBV4-1 and TRBJ1-1, with D possibly matching TRBD1 (5 bases). The V end was cut by 2 bases, the J end by 5 bases, with 15 bases between. This CDR3 is 15 amino acids long. Per the germline V gene, CDR1 is MGHRA and CDR2 is YSYEKL. The CDR3: CASSQRVQGRTEAFF. CDR3 sequence (DNA): TGCGCCAGCAGCCAACGGGTCCAGGGTAGGACTGAAGCTTTCTTT.

A few counts support this clonotype. The chain employs TRBV27 and TRBJ2-7, with D uncertain. This CDR3 spans 16 amino acids. The V gene lost 4 bases and the J gene lost 0 bases, with 16 bases spanning the gap. CDR1 is MNHEY, CDR2 SMNVEV, per germline (reference sequence). Here the CDR3 reads CASSYVEGLSSYEQYV. Here the CDR3 DNA reads TGTGCCAGCAGTTACGTGGAAGGGCTCAGCTCCTACGAGCAGTACGTC.

A few counts support this clonotype. This chain joins TRBV6-1 and TRBJ1-5; no clear D gene. The V end was cut by 4 bases, the J end by 4 bases, with 8 bases between. Germline V lookup: CDR1 MNHNS, CDR2 SASEGT. The CDR3 length is 13 residues. The CDR3 DNA sequence: TGTGCCAGCAGTGGGCAGGCAAATCAGCCCCAGCATTTT. It translates to CASSGQANQPQHF.

A few counts support this clonotype. The rearrangement links TRBV5-1 to TRBJ2-5; D call uncertain. Trimming stripped 5 bases from V and 1 base from J, with 12 bases between. CDR1 and CDR2 from the germline V gene are SGHRS and YFSETQ. CDR3 size: 14 residues. The CDR3 protein is CASRERPSQETQYF. In DNA, the CDR3 is TGCGCCAGCAGGGAACGGCCGAGCCAAGAGACCCAGTACTTC.

In this sample, this clonotype turned up many times. The chain carries TRBV21-1 and TRBJ2-4; TRBD2 is taken as the D call from the table, unchecked against the DNA. TRBV21-1 is an annotated pseudogene. The CDR3 is 19 residues long. The CDR3 region has the DNA TGTGCCAGCAGCAAGGGGAAGGAGGGAATATACGAAACCAAAAACATTCAGTACTTC. Translated, it gives CASSKGKEGIYETKNIQYF.

This clonotype has just a few counts. This chain links TRBV7-2 with TRBJ1-5, with TRBD1 as a possible D gene (6 bases). Trimming shortened V by 4 bases and J by 1 base, and 11 bases separated the two germline ends. Germline CDR1 reads SGHTA; CDR2 reads FQGNSA. This CDR3 has 15 amino acids. DNA for the CDR3: TGTGCCAGCAGCTCACAGGGATTGAGCAATCAGCCCCAGCATTTT. Protein product: CASSSQGLSNQPQHF.

V and J are TRBV28 and TRBJ2-3; possibly TRBD2 for D (5 bases). V was trimmed by 4 bases and J by 2 bases, leaving 7 bases between them. This CDR3 contains 13 residues. Germline V gene lookup returns CDR1 MDHEN and CDR2 SYDVKM. The CDR3 DNA reads as TGTGCCAGCAGTTCGACTAACACAGATACGCAGTATTTT. The encoded protein is CASSSTNTDTQYF.

This rearrangement joins TRBV5-6 to TRBJ1-1, with D perhaps matching TRBD1 (5 bases). The CDR3 loop spans 14 amino acids. V was shortened by 0 bases and J by 1 base, with 7 bases between the two germline ends. Germline V gives CDR1 SGHDT, CDR2 YYEEEE. The CDR3 DNA is TGTGCCAGCAGCTTGGCCGACAGGAACACTGAAGCTTTCTTT. Translation: CASSLADRNTEAFF.

This clonotype was found many times. The chain employs TRBV5-1 and TRBJ2-7; 8 bases line up with TRBD2. The CDR3 loop spans 14 amino acids. After removal of 2 bases from V and 6 bases from J, the junction contained 7 bases not matched to a gene. From germline, CDR1 is SGHRS and CDR2 YFSETQ. The CDR3 here is CASSLYGGATEQYV. CDR3 in DNA: TGCGCCAGCAGCTTATACGGGGGGGCTACCGAGCAGTACGTC.

This clonotype was seen a few times. The chain links TRBV30 to TRBJ1-5; maybe TRBD1 (5 bases). The V end lost 4 bases, the J end lost 4 bases, and 11 bases lay between the germline ends. Germline CDR1 GTSNPN, CDR2 SVGIG (reference sequence). CDR3 size: 13 residues. This chain's CDR3 is CAWNEGLNQPQHF. Here the CDR3 DNA reads TGTGCCTGGAACGAGGGGCTTAATCAGCCCCAGCATTTT.

CDR3 amino acids: CASSQGMGQGPNQPQHF. The CDR3 DNA reads as TGTGCCAGCAGCCAAGGAATGGGACAGGGCCCCAATCAGCCCCAGCATTTT. This chain joins TRBV3-1 and TRBJ1-5; 9 bases are a match to TRBD1. The V gene's germline CDR1 is LGHDT and CDR2 YNNKEL (reference sequence). The CDR3 is 17 residues long. Unmatched junction bases numbered 7, after V lost 1 base and J lost 3 bases.

This clonotype occurred a few times. The chain couples TRBV6-5 to TRBJ1-2; no clear D gene. The CDR3 length is 14 residues. V shed 7 bases and J shed 8 bases, with 20 bases lying between them. Germline V lookup: CDR1 MNHEY, CDR2 SVGAGI. CDR3 in DNA: TGTGCCAGCACAGACCCCAACGGCGTAAAGGGCTACACCTTC. It is translated as CASTDPNGVKGYTF.

This clonotype was detected many times. V and J are TRBV27 and TRBJ2-7; maybe TRBD2 (6 bases). The CDR3 contains 18 residues. Germline assignment: CDR1 MNHEY and CDR2 SMNVEV (reference sequence). The ends were cut back, 6 bases at V and 3 bases at J, with 27 bases in the middle. As DNA, the CDR3 is TGTGCCAGCAGCCACACCCGCGGGAACACCCTGCCGGTCTACGAGCAGTACGTC. Protein product: CASSHTRGNTLPVYEQYV.

This rearrangement joins TRBV3-1 to TRBJ2-5, with D maybe TRBD1 (6 bases). The CDR3 is made up of 16 amino acids. V gave up 2 bases and J gave up 2 bases, with 15 bases separating them. The germline gives CDR1 LGHDT, CDR2 YNNKEL (reference sequence). CDR3 DNA: TGTGCCAGCAGCCAACCTTCAGGGGCAGGACAAGAGACCCAGTACTTC. Protein product: CASSQPSGAGQETQYF.

V usage is TRBV7-8 and J usage is TRBJ2-3; 8 nucleotides match TRBD2. V lost 10 bases to trimming and J lost 5 bases; unmatched junction nucleotides: 8. From germline, CDR1 is SGHVS and CDR2 FQNEAQ. The CDR3 length is 13 residues. The DNA for the CDR3 is TGTGCCATAGCGGGGAATGGAGAAGATACGCAGTATTTT. Amino acids: CAIAGNGEDTQYF.

This clonotype was seen more than once but under ten times. This chain links TRBV12-3 or TRBV12-4 with TRBJ1-5, with TRBD1 as a possible D gene (5 bases). This CDR3 is 14 amino acids long. Trimming took 7 bases from V and 3 from J, leaving 13 bases between them. The CDR3 DNA reads TGTGCCAGCAAAGCCGGGACGTTCAATCAGCCCCAGCATTTT. It yields the protein CASKAGTFNQPQHF.

The chain combines TRBV28 with TRBJ1-2, with a possible D match to TRBD1 (5 bases). There are 16 residues in the CDR3. CDR1 MDHEN and CDR2 SYDVKM come from the germline V gene. V was cut by 3 bases and J by 3 bases, with 17 bases left in between. The CDR3 DNA sequence: TGTGCCAGCAGTTTTATTGGACGACAAGGGGACTATGGCTACACCTTC. It yields the protein CASSFIGRQGDYGYTF.

This clonotype was counted only a few times. Written as DNA, the CDR3 is TGTGCCAGCAGCGCACAACGGCTGAACACTGAAGCTTTCTTT. Its translation is CASSAQRLNTEAFF. The rearrangement uses TRBV2 and TRBJ1-1, with D unresolved. The V and J ends lost 6 bases and 0 bases respectively, with 11 bases between them. Germline CDR1 is SNHLY and CDR2 is FYNNEI. CDR3 length equals 14 residues.

The V gene is TRBV10-3, the J gene TRBJ2-3, with 7 bases aligning to TRBD2. Germline V gene sequence: CDR1 ENHRY, CDR2 SYGVKD. V lost 3 bases and J lost 3; bases outside the gene matches: 3. The CDR3 runs to 14 residues. The CDR3 here is CAISEPGGTDTQYF. The CDR3 DNA follows: TGTGCCATCAGTGAACCGGGGGGAACAGATACGCAGTATTTT.

This clonotype has just one count. The chain is built from TRBV29-1 and TRBJ2-5, with 11 bases aligning to TRBD2. V was clipped by 5 bases and J by 5 bases; unmatched bases: 4. The CDR3 is 13 residues long. In germline, CDR1 is SQVTM, CDR2 ANQGSEA. CDR3 in DNA: TGCAGCGTTAAGGGACTAGCGGACGAGACCCAGTACTTC. It encodes CSVKGLADETQYF.

This clonotype was picked up many times. The chain uses TRBV12-3 or TRBV12-4 and TRBJ2-5, with TRBD2 matching over 10 bases. Germline trimming cut 3 bases from V and 4 bases from J; bases unmatched to any gene: 2. The CDR3 is made up of 14 amino acids. CDR3 sequence (DNA): TGTGCCAGCAGTTTTAGCGGGGGGAGAGAGACCCAGTACTTC. Translating it yields CASSFSGGRETQYF.

This clonotype was detected only a few times. This chain joins TRBV5-1 and TRBJ2-1, with unresolved D. Germline V gives CDR1 SGHRS, CDR2 YFSETQ. The V and J ends lost 0 bases and 2 bases respectively, with 3 bases between them. The CDR3 consists of 13 residues. The CDR3: CASSLAPYNEQFF. The CDR3 nucleotides read TGCGCCAGCAGCTTGGCCCCCTACAATGAGCAGTTCTTC.

This clonotype has at least ten counts. This rearrangement joins TRBV6-6 to TRBJ2-1, with TRBD1 matching over 10 bases. CDR1 MNHNY and CDR2 SVGAGI come from the germline V gene (reference sequence). CDR3 length: 14 amino acids. V was clipped by 4 bases and J by 7 bases; unmatched bases: 4. The CDR3 region has the DNA TGTGCCAGCAGTTTAGACAGGGGGCTGAATGAGCAGTTCTTC. Translated: CASSLDRGLNEQFF.

This clonotype was counted a few times. The V and J genes are TRBV27 and TRBJ1-1, with D unresolved. The CDR3 extends over 14 amino acids. The ends were cut back, 5 bases at V and 5 bases at J, with 15 bases in the middle. Germline CDR1 MNHEY, CDR2 SMNVEV (reference sequence). The CDR3 reads CASSPSQGRTEAFF. The CDR3 DNA follows: TGTGCCAGCAGTCCATCCCAAGGAAGGACTGAAGCTTTCTTT.

V is TRBV2 and J is TRBJ1-1, with unresolved D. This CDR3 comprises 13 residues. V was shortened by 4 bases and J by 1 base, with 7 bases between the two germline ends. Germline V CDR1 and CDR2: SNHLY, FYNNEI. This CDR3 is CASSVQPNTEAFF. The CDR3 DNA reads as TGTGCCAGCAGTGTGCAGCCGAACACTGAAGCTTTCTTT.

The V and J genes are TRBV3-1 and TRBJ2-4; D unclear. Between the trimmed V and J ends, which lost 2 bases and 6 bases, there was a span of 5 bases. This CDR3 spans 12 amino acids. Germline V gives CDR1 LGHDT, CDR2 YNNKEL (reference sequence). In DNA form, the CDR3 reads TGTGCCAGCAGCCAACGTACAAACATTCAGTACTTC. This sequence encodes CASSQRTNIQYF.

The chain recombines TRBV7-6 with TRBJ2-6; D gene unclear. This CDR3 contains 16 residues. CDR1 is SGHVS, CDR2 FNYEAQ, per germline. V shed 1 base and J shed 0 bases, with 7 bases lying between them. The CDR3 DNA sequence: TGTGCCAGCAGCTTAGTCAAGTACTCTGGGGCCAACGTCCTGACTTTC. It codes for CASSLVKYSGANVLTF.

This clonotype has more than one count but fewer than ten. The chain uses TRBV14 and TRBJ2-3, with no clear D. Germline CDR1 SGHDN, CDR2 FVKESK. V was clipped by 1 base and J by 6 bases, with 14 bases between them. The CDR3 runs 15 residues. CDR3 nucleotide sequence: TGTGCCAGCAGCCAAGCCTTCTGGGAAAGTGATACGCAGTATTTT. Translating gives CASSQAFWESDTQYF.

The chain combines TRBV18 with TRBJ2-5, with D perhaps TRBD2 (5 bases). The germline V gene has CDR1 KGHSH and CDR2 LQKENI. This CDR3 contains 13 residues. The V end was cut by 6 bases, the J end by 7 bases, with 15 bases between. CDR3 protein: CASSRPPAGTQYF. DNA of the CDR3: TGTGCCAGCTCTCGTCCCCCGGCGGGGACCCAGTACTTC.